Below are 14 T cell receptor beta chains sequenced from a single sample in a study of control samples from healthy donors and cancer patients. Some clones are missing from TCRdb's copy, which holds only in-frame ones; the method was immunoSEQ multiplex PCR. The profile shows about 160,000 clones, about 87% of them singletons. The sample consisted of blood. The receptors were sampled from a man aged 25 to 40 in good health.

This clone was detected only once. The J gene is TRBJ2-3, the V gene TRBV7-3; a weak D match, TRBD2 (6 bases). Germline V gives CDR1 SGHTA, CDR2 FQGTGA. V was shortened by 5 bases and J by 4 bases, with 7 bases between the two germline ends. The CDR3 contains 12 residues. This CDR3 reads CASSTGADTQYF. The CDR3, as DNA: TGTGCCAGCAGCACGGGGGCAGATACGCAGTATTTT.

CDR3 in DNA: TGTGCCAGCAGCTTGGACCATGGGGAAAAACTGTTTTTT. Its protein product is CASSLDHGEKLFF. V usage is TRBV7-9 and J usage is TRBJ1-4; unclear D gene. Germline V lookup: CDR1 SEHNR, CDR2 FQNEAQ (reference sequence). Trimming left V 3 bases short and J 8 bases short, with 10 bases between. The CDR3 extends over 13 amino acids.

The rearrangement uses TRBV11-2 and TRBJ1-3, with TRBD1 matching 9 bases. V gave up 5 bases and J gave up 3 bases; unmatched junction bases: 11. Germline CDR1 reads SGHAT; CDR2 reads FQNNGV. CDR3 length: 17 residues. In nucleotides, the CDR3 is TGTGCCAGCAGCCCACGCCCGGGGACAGGGCATGGAAACACCATATATTTT. Amino acid sequence: CASSPRPGTGHGNTIYF. Drawing the rest from reference TRBV11-2 and TRBJ1-3, the complete variable domain is EAGVAQSPRYKIIEKRQSVAFWCNPISGHATLYWYQQILGQGPKLLIQFQNNGVVDDSQLPKDRFSAERLKGVDSTLKIQPAKLEDSAVYLCASSPRPGTGHGNTIYFGEGSWLTVV.

The chain employs TRBV12-5 and TRBJ1-2; D uncertain. The CDR3 covers 10 residues. Germline V gene lookup returns CDR1 LGHNT and CDR2 FRNRAP. Trimming pared 9 bases from V and 4 bases from J, leaving 6 bases between. This CDR3 is CASPVYGYTF. DNA for the CDR3: TGTGCTAGCCCAGTCTATGGCTACACCTTC.

The V call is TRBV7-3, the J call TRBJ2-1; possibly TRBD2 for D (7 bases). The CDR3 loop spans 15 amino acids. Germline-derived CDR1 and CDR2 are SGHTA and FQGTGA. The V end was cut by 4 bases, the J end by 0 bases, with 10 bases between. The CDR3 sequence: CASSSRGASYNEQFF. Here the CDR3 DNA reads TGTGCCAGCAGCTCTCGGGGGGCCTCCTACAATGAGCAGTTCTTC.

This clone came up a few times. This chain connects TRBV9 to TRBJ1-1; no firm D call. The CDR3 loop spans 15 amino acids. CDR1 is SGDLS and CDR2 is YYNGEE in the germline V gene. The germline V and J ends were trimmed by 3 bases and 1 base, with 13 bases remaining between them. CDR3 residues: CASSARPGRNTEAFF. The CDR3 DNA is TGTGCCAGCAGCGCCCGACCGGGGAGGAACACTGAAGCTTTCTTT. The variable domain in full, with the rest retrieved from reference TRBV9 and TRBJ1-1, is DSGVTQTPKHLITATGQRVTLRCSPRSGDLSVYWYQQSLDQGLQFLIQYYNGEERAKGNILERFSAQQFPDLHSELNLSSLELGDSALYFCASSARPGRNTEAFFGQGTRLTVV.

The rearrangement links TRBV6-5 to TRBJ2-7; tentatively, D is TRBD1 (5 bases). The V gene lost 8 bases and the J gene lost 2 bases, with 13 bases spanning the gap. Per the germline V gene, CDR1 is MNHEY and CDR2 is SVGAGI. CDR3 size: 13 residues. The CDR3 DNA sequence: TGTGCCAGCGGTACCGACAGAGCCTACGAGCAGTACTTC. Translation gives CASGTDRAYEQYF.

This clone is a singleton in its sample. V and J are TRBV28 and TRBJ1-2; TRBD1 matches 7 bases. The CDR3 spans 11 residues. CDR1 and CDR2 (germline): MDHEN, SYDVKM. V gave up 6 bases and J gave up 8 bases; unmatched junction bases: 3. The CDR3 region is CASSPDRGYTF. CDR3 nucleotide sequence: TGTGCCAGCAGCCCGGACAGGGGCTACACCTTC.

At least ten counts were recorded for this clone. This chain links TRBV5-5 with TRBJ2-2; D unresolved. There are 14 residues in the CDR3. Trimming shortened V by 4 bases and J by 8 bases, and 15 bases separated the two germline ends. The germline V gene encodes CDR1 SGHKS and CDR2 YYEKEE (reference sequence). The CDR3 DNA sequence: TGTGCCAGCAGCGCGTTACCCGGTGGGGGGGAGCTGTTTTTT. It yields the protein CASSALPGGGELFF.

The chain has TRBV10-3 and TRBJ1-2; D may be TRBD1 (5 bases). The CDR3 loop spans 14 amino acids. V was cut by 6 bases and J by 2 bases, with 13 bases left in between. The germline CDR1 and CDR2 sequences are ENHRY and SYGVKD. CDR3 protein: CAIRTSTDNYGYTF. The CDR3 nucleotides read TGTGCCATCAGGACCTCGACAGACAACTATGGCTACACCTTC.

V is TRBV3-1 (or the pseudogene TRBV3-2) and J is TRBJ1-2; no firm D call. The CDR3 is made up of 14 amino acids. Per the germline V gene, CDR1 is LGHDT and CDR2 is YNNKEL (reference sequence). V dropped 4 bases and J dropped 4 bases, with 13 bases sitting between them. CDR3 bases: TGTGCCAGCAGCCTGCGGGGAGTTTTCTATGGCTACACCTTC. This encodes CASSLRGVFYGYTF.

The gene calls are TRBV2 and TRBJ2-1, with D perhaps being TRBD1 or TRBD2 (5 bases each). The CDR3 consists of 14 residues. Trimming took 10 bases from V and 1 from J, leaving 14 bases between them. Germline-derived CDR1 and CDR2 are SNHLY and FYNNEI. CDR3 coding DNA: TGTGCCACATTACGCAGGGAGTCCTACAATGAGCAGTTCTTC. This encodes CATLRRESYNEQFF.

This clone was recorded a few times. The chain uses TRBV4-2 and TRBJ2-2, with D possibly called TRBD1 or TRBD2 (5 bases each). The V end was cut by 3 bases, the J end by 4 bases, with 18 bases between. Looked up from germline, CDR1 is LGHNA and CDR2 is YNFKEQ. The CDR3 has 17 residues. As DNA, the CDR3 is TGTGCCAGCAGCCAGAGGGGCGGGCGGCCGGGCACCGGGGAGCTGTTTTTT. Translated, it gives CASSQRGGRPGTGELFF.

The rearrangement links TRBV19 to TRBJ1-1; D is uncertain. Germline V gene sequence: CDR1 LNHDA, CDR2 SQIVND (reference sequence). CDR3 size: 13 residues. V was pared by 1 base and J by 4 bases, with 7 bases between. The CDR3 DNA reads as TGTGCCAGTAGTATAGGGTGGGCCACTGAAGCTTTCTTT. Encoded protein: CASSIGWATEAFF.